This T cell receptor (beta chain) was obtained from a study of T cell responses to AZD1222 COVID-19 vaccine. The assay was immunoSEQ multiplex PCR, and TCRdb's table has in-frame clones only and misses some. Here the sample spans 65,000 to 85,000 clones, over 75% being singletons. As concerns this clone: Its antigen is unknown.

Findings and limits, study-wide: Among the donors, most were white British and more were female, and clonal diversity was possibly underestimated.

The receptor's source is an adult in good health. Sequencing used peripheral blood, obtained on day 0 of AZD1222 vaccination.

The CDR3: CASRTYLGEKLFF. CDR3 nucleotide sequence: TGTGCCAGCAGGACCTACCTTGGGGAAAAACTGTTTTTT. The chain recombines TRBV28 with TRBJ1-4; no firm D call. The germline gives CDR1 MDHEN, CDR2 SYDVKM. V was clipped by 6 bases and J by 8 bases, with 13 bases between them. The CDR3 totals 13 residues. The full variable domain, rest sourced from reference TRBV28 and TRBJ1-4, is DVKVTQSSRYLVKRTGEKVFLECVQDMDHENMFWYRQDPGLGLRLIYFSYDVKMKEKGDIPEGYSVSREKKERFSLILESASTNQTSMYLCASRTYLGEKLFFGSGTQLSVL.